Given below is one T cell receptor (beta chain) in context. Other DNA sequences of this sample code for an identical CDR3. This record belongs to a study of shared clonotypes between healthy human individuals. Naive CD8 cells, CD45RO-negative and positively selected for CCR7, excluded terminally differentiated effector memory CD45RA+ cells. Libraries were prepared by immunoSEQ multiplex PCR; TCRdb keeps only in-frame clonotypes and omits some of them. This sample has roughly 2,000,000 clones, with over 85% found just once. The CDR3 has 13 residues. CDR1 is MNHEY and CDR2 is SMNVEV in the germline V gene (reference sequence). Trimming left V 3 bases short and J 4 bases short, with 10 bases between.

This receptor was identified in a man aged 18 to 29 in good health. Some clones in this sample may be carry-over from other donors' samples. The rearrangement joins TRBV27 to TRBJ2-7, with D unresolved. Sequencing was done on a sample of naive CD8+ T cells from PBMCs. The CDR3 nucleotides are TGTGCCAGCAGTTTTGGGGTGACTTACGAGCAGTACTTC. Protein: CASSFGVTYEQYF.